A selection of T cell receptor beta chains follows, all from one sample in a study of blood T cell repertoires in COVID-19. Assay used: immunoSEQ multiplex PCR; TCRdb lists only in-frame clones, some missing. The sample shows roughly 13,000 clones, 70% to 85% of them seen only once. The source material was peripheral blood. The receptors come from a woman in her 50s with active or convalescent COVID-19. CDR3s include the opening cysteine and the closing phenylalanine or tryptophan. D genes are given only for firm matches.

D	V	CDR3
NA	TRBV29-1	CSVEMSGGGNQPQHF
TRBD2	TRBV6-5	CATTGGGASDTQYF
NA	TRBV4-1	CASSQDFGELFF
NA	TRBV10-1	CASSESPGTEAFF
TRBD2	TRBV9	CASSDPLAGGPNEQFF
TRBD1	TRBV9	CASSATRTGLGYGYTF
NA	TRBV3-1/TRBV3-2	CASSQVTRAGNEKLFF
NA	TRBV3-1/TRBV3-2	CASSQNMKYDQETQYF
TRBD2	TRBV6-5	CASSYASGGPYNEQFF
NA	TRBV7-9	CASSTKDSYEQYF
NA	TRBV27	CASSPWGGLNEKLFF
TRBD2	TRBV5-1	CAKLADMDYTDTQYF
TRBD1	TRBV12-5	CASGLVLGQGASNQPQHF
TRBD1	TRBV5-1	CASSWTTGGIPLNTEAFF
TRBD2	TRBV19	CASSFVVAGGDEQFF
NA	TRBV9	CASSVDSSSTDTQYF
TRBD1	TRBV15	CATSSRDRGAYGYTF
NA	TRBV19	CASSIGRHRNSYEQYF
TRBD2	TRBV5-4	CASSLQTSGVLGTQYF
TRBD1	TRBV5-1	CASSPTEGASNQPQHF
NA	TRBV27	CASSLGTVSTDTQYF
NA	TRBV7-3	CASSLIDYGYTF
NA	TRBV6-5	CASSYSVYVEQYF
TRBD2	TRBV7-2	CASSLGGGSYEQYF
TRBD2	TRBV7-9	CASSLDFRGVNYYEQYF
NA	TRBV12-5	CASGLVIDRSMNTEAFF
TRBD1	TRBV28	CASSFTGASTDTQYF
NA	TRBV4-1	CASSLGDEQYF
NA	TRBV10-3	CALATGSEQYF
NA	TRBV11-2	CASSLGGLAKNIQYF
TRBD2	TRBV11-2	CASSLESGRRGHEQYF
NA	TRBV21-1	CASSKVRGGDTEAFF
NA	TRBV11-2	CASSRKNIQYF
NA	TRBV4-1	CASSQEEGRGEQYF
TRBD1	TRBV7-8	CASSAGQGGGELFF
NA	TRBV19	CASRGPGSNTGELFF
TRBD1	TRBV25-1	CASTSGQAFYTF
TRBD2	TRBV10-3	CAISEPGLAGADTQYF
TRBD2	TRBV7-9	CASSPSGEETQYF
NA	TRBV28	CASSSQLQETQYF
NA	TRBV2	CATLTLLAASSYEQYF
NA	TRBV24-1	CATSLGAGSTDTQYF
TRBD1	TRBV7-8	CASSIPGQPYSGNTIYF
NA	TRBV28	CAALREGDEKLFF
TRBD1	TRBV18	CASSPRTGEGYEKLFF
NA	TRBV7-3	CASSPALGGWAFF
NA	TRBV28	CASSLEQGVAFFEETQYF